This T cell receptor beta chain was profiled in a study of cytomegalovirus exposure and HLA in healthy donors. To note about this clone: The antigen remains undetermined.

Primers: 60 Vbeta forward and 13 Jbeta reverse. Profiling relied on immunoSEQ multiplex PCR, and the TCRdb table lists in-frame clones only, not all of them. The table has under 200,000 clones, roughly 80% seen once. CDR1 is SGDLS and CDR2 is YYNGEE in the germline V gene. There are 14 residues in the CDR3. Deletions cut 0 bases from V and 3 bases from J, with 6 bases between. Findings and caveats of the study: The study assumed roughly uniform donor sequencing depth for presence/absence analyses. Researchers reportedly found TCR beta sequences accurately predicted most subjects' HLA-A and HLA-B alleles. Later on, an analysis showed TCR association rates differing by HLA locus, with DRB1 the most and HLA-C the fewest.

Sequenced material: PBMCs. The sequence came from a woman in her twenties or thirties in good health and CMV-seronegative. This chain uses TRBV9 with TRBJ2-2; D unclear. As DNA, the CDR3 is TGTGCCAGCAGCGTAGTAGTATACACCGGGGAGCTGTTTTTT. This encodes CASSVVVYTGELFF.